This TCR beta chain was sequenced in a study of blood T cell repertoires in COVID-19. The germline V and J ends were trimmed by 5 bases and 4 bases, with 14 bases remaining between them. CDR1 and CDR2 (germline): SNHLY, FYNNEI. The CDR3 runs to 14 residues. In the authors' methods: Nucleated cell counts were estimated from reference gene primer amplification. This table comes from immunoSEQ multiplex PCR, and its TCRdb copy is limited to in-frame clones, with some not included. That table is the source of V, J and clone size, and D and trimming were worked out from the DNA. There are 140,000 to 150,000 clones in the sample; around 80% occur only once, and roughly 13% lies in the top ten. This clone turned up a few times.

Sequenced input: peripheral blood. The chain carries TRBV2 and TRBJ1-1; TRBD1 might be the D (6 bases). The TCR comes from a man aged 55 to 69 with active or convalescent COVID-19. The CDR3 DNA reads TGTGCCAGCAGTCGACAGGCCCCCGGCACTGAAGCTTTCTTT. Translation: CASSRQAPGTEAFF.